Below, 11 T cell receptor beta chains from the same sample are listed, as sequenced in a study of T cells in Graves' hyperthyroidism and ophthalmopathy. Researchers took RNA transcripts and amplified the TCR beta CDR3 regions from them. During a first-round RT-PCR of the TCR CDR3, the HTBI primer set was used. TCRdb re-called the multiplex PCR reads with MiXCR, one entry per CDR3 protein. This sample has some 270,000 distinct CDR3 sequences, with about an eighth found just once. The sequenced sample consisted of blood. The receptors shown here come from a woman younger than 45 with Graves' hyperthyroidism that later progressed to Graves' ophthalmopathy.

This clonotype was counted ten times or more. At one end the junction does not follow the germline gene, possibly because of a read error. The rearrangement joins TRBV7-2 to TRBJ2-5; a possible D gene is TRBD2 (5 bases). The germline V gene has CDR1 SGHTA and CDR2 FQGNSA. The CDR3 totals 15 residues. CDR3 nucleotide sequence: TGTGCCGGCAGCTTAGTCGGAGGCGGCGTAGGGACCCAGTACTTC. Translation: CAGSLVGGGVGTQYF.

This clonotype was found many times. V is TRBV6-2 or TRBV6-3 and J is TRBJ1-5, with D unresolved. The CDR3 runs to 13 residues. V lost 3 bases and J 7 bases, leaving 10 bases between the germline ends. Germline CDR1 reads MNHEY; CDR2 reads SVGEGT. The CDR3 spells CASSYSGEQPQHF. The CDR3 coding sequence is TGTGCCAGCAGTTATTCGGGAGAGCAGCCCCAGCATTTT.

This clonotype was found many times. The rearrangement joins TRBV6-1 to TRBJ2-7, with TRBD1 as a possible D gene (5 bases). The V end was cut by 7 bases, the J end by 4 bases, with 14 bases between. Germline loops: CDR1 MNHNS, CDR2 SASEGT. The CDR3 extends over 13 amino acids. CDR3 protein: CASTVRAVYEQYF. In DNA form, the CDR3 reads TGTGCCAGCACAGTCAGGGCTGTATACGAGCAGTACTTC.

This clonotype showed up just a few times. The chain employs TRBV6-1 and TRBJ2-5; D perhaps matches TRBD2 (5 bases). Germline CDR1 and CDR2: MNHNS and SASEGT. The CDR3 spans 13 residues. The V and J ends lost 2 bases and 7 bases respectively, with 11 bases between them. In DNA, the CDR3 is TGTGCCAGCAGTGAAATCGGGGTTGGGACCCAGTACTTC. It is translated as CASSEIGVGTQYF.

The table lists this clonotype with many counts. CDR3 sequence reads: CSASPPAGTASNQPQHF. CDR3 DNA sequence: TGCAGTGCTAGCCCCCCCGCCGGGACAGCTAGCAATCAGCCCCAGCATTTT. The chain links TRBV20-1 to TRBJ1-5; 7 nucleotides align to TRBD1. CDR1 is DFQATT and CDR2 is SNEGSKA in the germline V gene (reference sequence). Trimming at V came to 3 bases and at J to 0 bases, leaving 11 bases not matched to a gene. CDR3 size: 17 residues.

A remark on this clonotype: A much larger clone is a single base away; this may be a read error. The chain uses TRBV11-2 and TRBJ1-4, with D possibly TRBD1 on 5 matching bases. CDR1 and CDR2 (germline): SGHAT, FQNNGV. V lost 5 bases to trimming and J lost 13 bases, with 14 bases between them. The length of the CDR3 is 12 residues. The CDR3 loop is CASSRIPGRLFF. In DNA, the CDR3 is TGTGCCAGCAGCCGGATCCCGGGACGACTGTTTTTT.

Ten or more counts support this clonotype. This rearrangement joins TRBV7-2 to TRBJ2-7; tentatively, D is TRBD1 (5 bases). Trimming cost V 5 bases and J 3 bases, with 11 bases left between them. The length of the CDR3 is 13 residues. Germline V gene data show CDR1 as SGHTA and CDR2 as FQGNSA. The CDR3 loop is CASSRDSNYEQYF. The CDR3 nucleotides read TGTGCCAGCAGCCGTGACAGTAACTACGAGCAGTACTTC. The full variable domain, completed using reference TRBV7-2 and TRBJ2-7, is GAGVSQSPSNKVTEKGKDVELRCDPISGHTALYWYRQSLGQGLEFLIYFQGNSAPDKSGLPSDRFSAERTGGSVSTLTIQRTQQEDSAVYLCASSRDSNYEQYFGPGTRLTVT.

Written as DNA, the CDR3 is TGTGCCAGCAGTTACCCAGGTTTTTCCTACAATGAGCAGTTCTTC. It translates to CASSYPGFSYNEQFF. V usage is TRBV6-9 and J usage is TRBJ2-1, with D unresolved. This CDR3 comprises 15 residues. Germline-derived CDR1 and CDR2 are MNHGY and SVAAGI. Trimming stripped 3 bases from V and 1 base from J, with 10 bases between.

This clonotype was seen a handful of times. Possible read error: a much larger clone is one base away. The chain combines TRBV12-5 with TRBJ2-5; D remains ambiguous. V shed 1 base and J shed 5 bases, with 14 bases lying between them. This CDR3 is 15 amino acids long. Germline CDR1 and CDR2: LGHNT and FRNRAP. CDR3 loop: CASGLAGLGVETQYF. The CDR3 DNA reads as TGTGCTAGTGGTTTGGCGGGCTTAGGAGTGGAGACCCAGTACTTC.

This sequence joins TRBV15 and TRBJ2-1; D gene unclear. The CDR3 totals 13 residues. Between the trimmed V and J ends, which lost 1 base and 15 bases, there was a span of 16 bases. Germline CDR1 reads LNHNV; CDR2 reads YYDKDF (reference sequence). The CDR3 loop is CATSRGEWPGWFF. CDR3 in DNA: TGTGCCACCAGCAGAGGAGAATGGCCCGGGTGGTTCTTC.

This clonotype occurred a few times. CDR3: CASSTGTGGNYGYTF. The CDR3 region has the DNA TGTGCCAGTAGTACTGGGACAGGAGGTAACTATGGCTACACCTTC. V usage is TRBV19 and J usage is TRBJ1-2, with 8 nucleotides matching TRBD1. This CDR3 spans 15 amino acids. Germline CDR1 reads LNHDA; CDR2 reads SQIVND (reference sequence). The V and J ends lost 4 bases and 1 base, in that order; junction bases with no gene match: 5.